Shown below are 30 T cell receptor beta chains from a single sample sequenced in a study of T cells in Graves' hyperthyroidism and ophthalmopathy (dated by TCRdb to the late 2010s). The method behind the library was multiplex PCR. The sequencing machine was an Illumina HiSeq 2000. TCR beta CDR3 regions were amplified from RNA transcripts. The TCR CDR3 was subjected to a first round of RT-PCR using the HTBI primer set and the Qiagen OneStep RT-PCR kit. Using fastp trimming at Q25 and MiXCR clonotype assembly, TCRdb reanalyzed the public sequencing data and kept in-frame beta chains. Every distinct CDR3 protein forms one entry, paired with its most common genes and DNA. In this sample the table shows fewer than 800,000 distinct CDR3 sequences, over 15% of which occur a single time. Under 9.5% of the sample goes to the ten largest clones. The sequenced sample was blood. These receptor sequences come from a man between 18 and 29 years old with Graves' hyperthyroidism.

As DNA, the CDR3 is TGCAGTGCTAGAGACGTAGCGGGGGGCATCGCAGATACGCAGTATTTT. Translation: CSARDVAGGIADTQYF. The chain has TRBV20-1 and TRBJ2-3; the match to TRBD2 covers 10 bases. This CDR3 has 16 amino acids. Germline loops: CDR1 DFQATT, CDR2 SNEGSKA (reference sequence). V lost 0 bases and J lost 4; bases outside the gene matches: 7.

The chain uses TRBV28 and TRBJ2-2; weak D call: TRBD2 (5 bases). This CDR3 has 18 residues. Germline-derived CDR1 and CDR2 are MDHEN and SYDVKM. Trimming removed 6 bases from V and 0 bases from J, with 20 bases in between. As DNA, the CDR3 is TGTGCCAGCAGCCCGCCCTCCGGAAGACTACCGAACACCGGGGAGCTGTTTTTT. This translates into CASSPPSGRLPNTGELFF.

The rearrangement links TRBV6-9 to TRBJ2-7, with D maybe TRBD2 (6 bases). This CDR3 spans 13 amino acids. Germline assignment: CDR1 MNHGY and CDR2 SVAAGI. Trimming cost V 5 bases and J 4 bases, with 12 bases left between them. This chain's CDR3 is CASSHGTPYEQYF. In DNA form, the CDR3 reads TGTGCCAGCAGTCATGGGACTCCTTACGAGCAGTACTTC.

This chain connects TRBV29-1 to TRBJ2-1, with TRBD2 matching 8 bases. The V gene end was trimmed by 6 bases and the J gene end by 9 bases; junction bases not matched to a gene: 22. Germline CDR1 reads SQVTM; CDR2 reads ANQGSEA. CDR3 length equals 17 residues. This CDR3 is CSVDARGGKSLAREQFF. CDR3 DNA sequence: TGCAGCGTAGACGCCCGGGGGGGTAAGTCACTAGCTCGTGAGCAGTTCTTC.

In its sample, this clonotype was seen a few times. This chain connects TRBV15 to TRBJ2-1; 9 nucleotides match TRBD2. The CDR3 runs to 15 residues. Germline CDR1 and CDR2: LNHNV and YYDKDF (reference sequence). The ends lost 1 base at V and 4 bases at J; junction bases unmatched: 2. This CDR3 reads CATSRVREGYNEQFF. The CDR3 region has the DNA TGTGCCACCAGCAGAGTGCGGGAGGGTTACAATGAGCAGTTCTTC.

This clonotype appeared a single time. The chain joins TRBV28 to TRBJ2-1; TRBD2 is a possible D gene (7 bases). CDR3 length: 13 residues. The germline gives CDR1 MDHEN, CDR2 SYDVKM. V was cut by 8 bases and J by 6 bases, with 14 bases left in between. CDR3 protein: CASSWGGANEQFF. DNA for the CDR3: TGTGCCAGCTCCTGGGGGGGGGCCAATGAGCAGTTCTTC.

This clonotype was seen many times. This sequence joins TRBV11-3 and TRBJ2-7, with TRBD2 matching 9 bases. The junction had 4 bases not matched to a gene; V was cut back by 1 base and J by 3 bases. The CDR3 contains 15 residues. The germline V gene encodes CDR1 SGHNT and CDR2 YENEEA. In DNA form, the CDR3 reads TGTGCCAGCAGCTTAGGGCCTAGCGGGGACTACGAGCAGTACTTC. Residues: CASSLGPSGDYEQYF.

Only a few counts were recorded for this clonotype. This chain uses TRBV13 with TRBJ2-5, with 9 bases aligning to TRBD2. The germline V gene has CDR1 PRHDT and CDR2 FYEKMQ (reference sequence). The J segment lost 5 bases and the V segment lost 5 bases, leaving 6 bases of the junction unmatched. The length of the CDR3 is 14 residues. CDR3 nucleotide sequence: TGTGCCAGCAGCCAGGGACTAGCTCGGGAGACCCAGTACTTC. It codes for CASSQGLARETQYF.

This clonotype came up many times. The rearrangement joins TRBV18 to TRBJ2-5; possible D gene TRBD2, 6 bases. Germline loops: CDR1 KGHSH, CDR2 LQKENI. V was pared by 2 bases and J by 5 bases, with 15 bases between. The CDR3 consists of 15 residues. The CDR3 bases are TGTGCCAGCTCACCAGTCCGGGACTTTCGTGAGACCCAGTACTTC. It encodes CASSPVRDFRETQYF.

The sample holds many counts of this clonotype. The chain carries TRBV27 and TRBJ1-2; a possible D gene is TRBD1 (5 bases). From germline, CDR1 is MNHEY and CDR2 SMNVEV (reference sequence). With 5 bases removed from V and 4 bases from J, the gap between germline ends came to 17 bases. The CDR3 totals 15 residues. The CDR3 protein is CASSGGPRSFYGYTF. CDR3 bases: TGTGCCAGCAGTGGGGGACCGCGAAGTTTCTATGGCTACACCTTC.

There are a few counts of this clonotype. This rearrangement joins TRBV3-1 to TRBJ2-7; 12 positions agree with TRBD2. CDR3 length: 16 amino acids. The V gene's germline CDR1 is LGHDT and CDR2 YNNKEL (reference sequence). V was pared by 4 bases and J by 7 bases, with 11 bases of the junction left unmatched. The CDR3 spells CASSPPLAGGRREQYF. The CDR3 DNA is TGTGCCAGCAGCCCCCCTCTAGCGGGAGGGCGGCGAGAGCAGTACTTC.

This clonotype was counted only a few times. This rearrangement joins TRBV27 to TRBJ2-1; 14 nucleotides match TRBD2. Judging by the DNA end, TRBJ2-7 fits better; the J call may be wrong. The CDR3 is 16 residues long. CDR1 MNHEY and CDR2 SMNVEV come from the germline V gene (reference sequence). CDR3 amino acids: CASSTRLAGGPNEQYF. CDR3 bases: TGTGCCAGCAGTACAAGACTAGCGGGAGGGCCCAATGAGCAGTACTTC.

This clonotype has a count of ten or more. The V gene is TRBV6-2 or TRBV6-3, the J gene TRBJ2-1, with 11 bases that match TRBD2. CDR1 and CDR2 from the germline V gene are MNHEY and SVGEGT. The junction had 16 bases not matched to a gene; V was cut back by 3 bases and J by 6 bases. The CDR3 has 19 amino acids. This CDR3 reads CASSYQPLLGLAAGNEQFF. CDR3 DNA sequence: TGTGCCAGCAGTTATCAACCTCTTCTGGGACTAGCGGCCGGCAATGAGCAGTTCTTC.

This clonotype has at least ten counts. This sequence joins TRBV30 and TRBJ2-1; D unresolved. The CDR3 covers 12 residues. Looked up from germline, CDR1 is GTSNPN and CDR2 is SVGIG (reference sequence). The V and J ends lost 5 bases and 1 base respectively, with 6 bases between them. CDR3 nucleotide sequence: TGTGCCTGGGACGGGTCCTACAATGAGCAGTTCTTC. Amino acids: CAWDGSYNEQFF.

This clonotype was counted at least ten times. V is TRBV6-1 and J is TRBJ2-3, with D hard to call. CDR3 length equals 13 residues. Germline values: CDR1 MNHNS, CDR2 SASEGT. Trimming removed 6 bases at V and 0 bases at J, with 7 bases between. The DNA for the CDR3 is TGTGCCAGCAGAGTCTACAGCACAGATACGCAGTATTTT. Protein product: CASRVYSTDTQYF.

This chain joins TRBV12-3 or TRBV12-4 and TRBJ1-1; D is unresolved. This CDR3 has 14 residues. The ends were cut back, 7 bases at V and 2 bases at J, with 14 bases in the middle. Here the CDR3 DNA reads TGTGCCAGCACGATGGGAGAGGGAAACACTGAAGCTTTCTTT. Its translation is CASTMGEGNTEAFF.

This clonotype was counted at least ten times. V usage is TRBV18 and J usage is TRBJ1-1; maybe TRBD1 (5 bases). The CDR3 sequence is 15 residues long. Per the germline V gene, CDR1 is KGHSH and CDR2 is LQKENI. Between the trimmed V and J ends, which lost 3 bases and 1 base, there was a span of 12 bases. The CDR3 is CASSPLPGQNTEAFF. CDR3 DNA sequence: TGTGCCAGCTCACCTTTGCCAGGGCAGAACACTGAAGCTTTCTTT. The full variable domain, with the rest looked up from reference TRBV18 and TRBJ1-1, is NAGVMQNPRHLVRRRGQEARLRCSPMKGHSHVYWYRQLPEEGLKFMVYLQKENIIDESGMPKERFSAEFPKEGPSILRIQQVVRGDSAAYFCASSPLPGQNTEAFFGQGTRLTVV.

V is TRBV19 and J is TRBJ1-5; D is perhaps TRBD1 (6 bases). Germline CDR1 reads LNHDA; CDR2 reads SQIVND (reference sequence). This CDR3 has 16 residues. V was pared by 5 bases and J by 0 bases, with 14 bases between. The CDR3 spells CASSLGQRYSNQPQHF. The CDR3 DNA reads as TGTGCCAGTAGTCTCGGACAGCGATATAGCAATCAGCCCCAGCATTTT.

This clonotype was observed many times. The chain joins TRBV12-3 or TRBV12-4 to TRBJ2-6; D is unresolved. This CDR3 contains 16 residues. The germline V and J ends were trimmed by 1 base and 2 bases, with 9 bases remaining between them. The CDR3: CASSLEVVAGANVLTF. The CDR3 DNA reads TGTGCCAGCAGTTTAGAGGTGGTAGCTGGGGCCAACGTCCTGACTTTC.

This clonotype was seen ten or more times. The chain has TRBV27 and TRBJ2-6, with TRBD2 as a possible D gene (6 bases). Per the germline V gene, CDR1 is MNHEY and CDR2 is SMNVEV (reference sequence). The length of the CDR3 is 17 residues. With 1 base removed from V and 3 bases from J, the gap between germline ends came to 13 bases. The CDR3 here is CASSLFSGVNGANVLTF. In DNA, the CDR3 is TGTGCCAGCAGTTTATTTTCGGGAGTCAATGGGGCCAACGTCCTGACTTTC.

This clonotype was seen many times. The rearrangement uses TRBV15 and TRBJ1-5; D is possibly TRBD1 (5 bases). Germline-derived CDR1 and CDR2 are LNHNV and YYDKDF (reference sequence). The CDR3 consists of 14 residues. The ends were cut back, 2 bases at V and 2 bases at J, with 7 bases in the middle. The CDR3 sequence: CATSRQGGNQPQHF. In nucleotides, the CDR3 is TGTGCCACCAGCAGACAGGGAGGCAATCAGCCCCAGCATTTT.

The CDR3 coding sequence is TGTGCCACCGATTCGGGAACGAACACTGAAGCTTTCTTT. Encoded protein: CATDSGTNTEAFF. The chain recombines TRBV15 with TRBJ1-1; D ambiguous. This CDR3 has 13 residues. Trimming left V 8 bases short and J 1 base short, with 11 bases between. Per germline, CDR1 LNHNV and CDR2 YYDKDF (reference sequence).

This clonotype turned up a few times. The chain carries TRBV28 and TRBJ2-4; TRBD1 aligns across 10 bases. After removal of 6 bases from V and 16 bases from J, the junction contained 9 bases not matched to a gene. The CDR3 consists of 12 residues. Germline loops: CDR1 MDHEN, CDR2 SYDVKM. The CDR3 sequence is CASRIPGQGLYF. The CDR3 DNA reads as TGTGCCAGCAGGATCCCGGGACAGGGGTTATACTTC. Full variable domain (outside the CDR3, taken from reference TRBV28 and TRBJ2-4): DVKVTQSSRYLVKRTGEKVFLECVQDMDHENMFWYRQDPGLGLRLIYFSYDVKMKEKGDIPEGYSVSREKKERFSLILESASTNQTSMYLCASRIPGQGLYFGAGTRLSVL.

CDR3 region: CASSRPVQGRDTGELFF. For the CDR3, the DNA is TGTGCCAGCAGTCGACCCGTACAGGGTAGGGACACCGGGGAGCTGTTTTTT. This sequence joins TRBV2 and TRBJ2-2; D is possibly TRBD1 (6 bases). V was pared by 5 bases and J by 3 bases, with 19 bases between. The length of the CDR3 is 17 residues. Germline assignment: CDR1 SNHLY and CDR2 FYNNEI.

Points on this clonotype: A read error may account for a junction end that differs from germline. The chain employs TRBV5-1 and TRBJ1-1, with D perhaps matching TRBD1 (6 bases). The CDR3 loop spans 14 amino acids. Germline lookup yields CDR1 SGHRS and CDR2 YFSETQ. CDR3 sequence: CASSLSGARGEAFF. CDR3 coding DNA: TGTGCCAGCAGCCTTTCAGGGGCGAGGGGCGAAGCTTTCTTT.

This clonotype was detected ten times or more. This chain joins TRBV2 and TRBJ2-1, with 16 bases identical to TRBD2. Germline CDR1 SNHLY, CDR2 FYNNEI. V lost 5 bases and J lost 0; bases outside the gene matches: 7. The CDR3 runs to 19 residues. Here the CDR3 DNA reads TGTGCCAGCAGTCCGGGACTAGCGGGAGGGTGGAGCTCCTACAATGAGCAGTTCTTC. It yields the protein CASSPGLAGGWSSYNEQFF.

As DNA, the CDR3 is TGTGCCACCGACGACAGGACGAACACCGGGGAGCTGTTTTTT. It translates to CATDDRTNTGELFF. This chain links TRBV28 with TRBJ2-2; tentative D call: TRBD1 (6 bases). The V gene's germline CDR1 is MDHEN and CDR2 SYDVKM. Trimming cost V 10 bases and J 0 bases, with 12 bases left between them. The length of the CDR3 is 14 residues.

This clonotype was seen ten or more times. A much larger clone differs by one base, so this may be a read error. V usage is TRBV28 and J usage is TRBJ2-3; tentatively, D is TRBD2 (5 bases). Per the germline V gene, CDR1 is MDHEN and CDR2 is SYDVKM. This CDR3 comprises 16 residues. V dropped 3 bases and J dropped 2 bases, with 15 bases sitting between them. The CDR3, as DNA: TGTGCCAGCAGTTTCCCCTTCGGGGTGGACACAGATACGCAGTATTTT. This translates into CASSFPFGVDTDTQYF. The full variable domain, in which reference TRBV28 and TRBJ2-3 provide the parts outside the CDR3, is DVKVTQSSRYLVKRTGEKVFLECVQDMDHENMFWYRQDPGLGLRLIYFSYDVKMKEKGDIPEGYSVSREKKERFSLILESASTNQTSMYLCASSFPFGVDTDTQYFGPGTRLTVL.

This clonotype was seen more than once but under ten times. The chain links TRBV10-3 to TRBJ2-7; TRBD2 matches 7 bases. This CDR3 region has 16 residues. Trimming at V came to 4 bases and at J to 3 bases, leaving 12 bases not matched to a gene. Germline V gives CDR1 ENHRY, CDR2 SYGVKD. The CDR3: CAISARGEGRIYEQYF. In DNA form, the CDR3 reads TGTGCCATCAGTGCCCGGGGGGAGGGGAGGATCTACGAGCAGTACTTC.

At least ten counts were recorded for this clonotype. This chain connects TRBV3-1 to TRBJ2-3; TRBD2 might be the D (6 bases). The germline V gene has CDR1 LGHDT and CDR2 YNNKEL (reference sequence). The CDR3 runs to 16 residues. V was cut by 1 base and J by 6 bases, with 17 bases left in between. The CDR3 is CASSQAATRAVDTQYF. CDR3 nucleotide sequence: TGTGCCAGCAGCCAAGCCGCGACTAGGGCGGTGGATACGCAGTATTTT.